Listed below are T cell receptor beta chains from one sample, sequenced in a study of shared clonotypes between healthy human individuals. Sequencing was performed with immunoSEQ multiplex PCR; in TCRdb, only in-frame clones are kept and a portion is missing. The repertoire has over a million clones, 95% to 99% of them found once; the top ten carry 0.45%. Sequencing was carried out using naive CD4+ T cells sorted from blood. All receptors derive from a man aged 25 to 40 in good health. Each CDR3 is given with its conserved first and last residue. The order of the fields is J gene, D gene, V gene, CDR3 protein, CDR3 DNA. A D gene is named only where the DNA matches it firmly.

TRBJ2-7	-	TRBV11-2	CASSLRWEQYF	TGTGCCAGCAGCCTCCGGTGGGAGCAGTACTTC
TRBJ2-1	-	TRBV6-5	CASSYPEGSNEQFF	TGTGCCAGCAGTTATCCAGAAGGCTCCAATGAGCAGTTCTTC
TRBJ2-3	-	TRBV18	CASSPPGGGTDTQYF	TGTGCCAGCTCACCCCCTGGAGGCGGCACAGATACGCAGTATTTT
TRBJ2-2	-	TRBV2	CASIVAGWTGELFF	TGTGCCAGCATTGTGGCAGGGTGGACCGGGGAGCTGTTTTTT
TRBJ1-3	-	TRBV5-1	CASSASMGIGNTIYF	TGCGCCAGCAGCGCTTCGATGGGGATCGGAAACACCATATATTTT
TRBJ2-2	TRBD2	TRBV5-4	CASSSPGTSFSGELFF	TGTGCCAGCAGCAGCCCCGGGACTAGCTTTTCCGGGGAGCTGTTTTTT
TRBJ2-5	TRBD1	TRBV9	CASSSGQGVWETQYF	TGTGCCAGCAGCTCCGGACAGGGGGTGTGGGAGACCCAGTACTTC
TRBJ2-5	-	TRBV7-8	CASSLMETQYF	TGTGCCAGCAGCTTAATGGAGACCCAGTACTTC
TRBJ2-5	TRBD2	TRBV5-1	CASSSRLAGLQETQYF	TGCGCCAGCAGCTCGAGACTAGCGGGACTGCAAGAGACCCAGTACTTC
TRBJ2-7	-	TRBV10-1	CASSDLSYEQYF	TGCGCCAGCAGTGATCTCAGCTACGAGCAGTACTTC
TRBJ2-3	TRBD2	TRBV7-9	CASSLDLAGTTDTQYF	TGTGCCAGCAGCTTAGATCTAGCGGGAACTACAGATACGCAGTATTTT
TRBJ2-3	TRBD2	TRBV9	CASSIIAGGITDTQYF	TGTGCCAGCAGCATAATAGCGGGAGGGATCACAGATACGCAGTATTTT
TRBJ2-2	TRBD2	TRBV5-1	CASTQTGTSGMRNTGELFF	TGCGCCAGCACCCAAACCGGGACTAGCGGGATGAGGAACACCGGGGAGCTGTTTTTT
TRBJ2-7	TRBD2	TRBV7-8	CASSLRSGSAYEQYF	TGTGCCAGCAGCTTAAGGAGCGGGAGTGCCTACGAGCAGTACTTC